These 13 T cell receptor beta chains were all obtained from the same sample, sequenced in a study of blood T cell repertoires in COVID-19. Generated by immunoSEQ multiplex PCR, the TCRdb table keeps only in-frame clones and is missing some. The table lists roughly 480,000 clones, about 91% of them singletons. Sequencing used peripheral blood. These receptors were taken from a man aged 18 to 30 with COVID-19, enrolled during active disease.

This clone occurred once. The chain employs TRBV5-1 and TRBJ1-2; D not certain. The CDR3 runs 14 residues. The germline V gene encodes CDR1 SGHRS and CDR2 YFSETQ. V was pared by 1 base and J by 8 bases, with 15 bases between. CDR3 in DNA: TGCGCCAGCAGCTTGTCCCAGAGCCTAGAAGGCTACACCTTC. Protein product: CASSLSQSLEGYTF.

V is TRBV6-5 and J is TRBJ2-5; 7 nucleotides match TRBD2. The V and J ends lost 9 bases and 1 base, in that order; junction bases with no gene match: 2. Looked up from germline, CDR1 is MNHEY and CDR2 is SVGAGI. The CDR3 contains 12 residues. The CDR3 nucleotides read TGTGCCAGTGGGACTACCCAAGAGACCCAGTACTTC. It yields the protein CASGTTQETQYF.

This clone has only one observation. This chain connects TRBV7-2 to TRBJ2-3; D unclear. The CDR3 covers 15 residues. V lost 5 bases, J lost 2 bases, and 14 bases lay in between. The V gene's germline CDR1 is SGHTA and CDR2 FQGNSA. In nucleotides, the CDR3 is TGTGCCAGCAGCCAGATAGCCGCCCCCACAGATACGCAGTATTTT. It is translated as CASSQIAAPTDTQYF.

The V and J genes are TRBV24-1 and TRBJ2-7; the D is unclear. From germline, CDR1 is KGHDR and CDR2 SFDVKD. V was trimmed by 1 base and J by 0 bases, leaving 9 bases between them. This CDR3 has 15 residues. For the CDR3, the DNA is TGTGCCACCAGTGATTTATGTTCCTACTCCTACGAGCAGTACTTC. It yields the protein CATSDLCSYSYEQYF.

The rearrangement joins TRBV4-2 to TRBJ2-3; 16 bases align to TRBD2. This CDR3 is 20 amino acids long. From germline, CDR1 is LGHNA and CDR2 YNFKEQ. V trimming: 1 base; J trimming: 5 bases; junction bases outside the gene matches: 12. In DNA, the CDR3 is TGTGCCAGCAGCCAAGCAGCAGGGACTAGCGGGAGGGCCAGCGAAGATACGCAGTATTTT. This gives the protein CASSQAAGTSGRASEDTQYF.

V usage is TRBV3-1 (or the pseudogene TRBV3-2) and J usage is TRBJ2-1, with TRBD2 identical over 12 bases. V shed 3 bases and J 7 bases; nucleotides not matched to a gene: 7. The germline CDR1 and CDR2 sequences are LGHDT and YNNKEL (reference sequence). CDR3 size: 16 residues. CDR3 sequence (DNA): TGTGCCAGCAGCCATACTCTAGCGGGAGGGCAAAATGAGCAGTTCTTC. This codes for CASSHTLAGGQNEQFF.

The chain joins TRBV24-1 to TRBJ2-3, with a tentative D call TRBD2 (5 bases). Germline CDR1 KGHDR, CDR2 SFDVKD. The CDR3 totals 15 residues. V shed 1 base and J shed 4 bases, with 11 bases lying between them. In DNA, the CDR3 is TGTGCCACCAGTGATTTTGGGCTAGCCGCAGATACGCAGTATTTT. Translating it yields CATSDFGLAADTQYF.

The chain combines TRBV6-2 or TRBV6-3 with TRBJ2-6; TRBD1 matches at 8 bases. V dropped 6 bases and J dropped 4; count of bases not matched to a gene: 5. The CDR3 extends over 15 amino acids. Germline loops: CDR1 MNHEY, CDR2 SVGEGT. This chain's CDR3 is CASSLDRAGANVLTF. The CDR3 DNA follows: TGTGCCAGCAGCCTGGACAGGGCCGGGGCCAACGTCCTGACTTTC.

This rearrangement joins TRBV25-1 to TRBJ1-1; tentative D call: TRBD1 (5 bases). V dropped 1 base and J dropped 11 bases, with 14 bases sitting between them. Germline CDR1 reads MGHDK; CDR2 reads SYGVNS. This CDR3 is 13 amino acids long. The CDR3 sequence is CASSESWGRAAFF. CDR3 bases: TGTGCCAGCAGTGAATCTTGGGGCAGGGCGGCTTTCTTT.

On this clone itself: A junction boundary mismatches the germline segment, possibly from a read error. The V and J genes are TRBV12-3 or TRBV12-4 and TRBJ2-7, with D tentatively TRBD2 (5 bases). The CDR3 has 12 residues. CDR3 loop: CASSLGDYKQYF. CDR3 DNA sequence: TGTGCCAGCAGTTTAGGAGACTACAAGCAGTACTTC.

The V and J genes are TRBV7-9 and TRBJ2-7, with 8 bases fitting TRBD1. The germline gives CDR1 SEHNR, CDR2 FQNEAQ (reference sequence). V was pared by 5 bases and J by 2 bases, with 5 bases of the junction left unmatched. This CDR3 is built from 14 residues. The CDR3 is CASSRWTGPYEQYF. The CDR3 nucleotides are TGTGCCAGCAGCCGGTGGACAGGGCCCTACGAGCAGTACTTC.

This chain uses TRBV27 with TRBJ1-6; D may be TRBD1 (5 bases). CDR1 is MNHEY, CDR2 SMNVEV, per germline (reference sequence). Trimming removed 2 bases at V and 10 bases at J, with 18 bases between. The CDR3 has 16 amino acids. The CDR3: CASSLGALPRRSPLHF. In nucleotides, the CDR3 is TGTGCCAGCAGTTTAGGGGCCCTGCCGCGTCGGTCACCCCTCCACTTT.

On this clone itself: Other DNA sequences from this sample encode an identical CDR3 as well. This chain joins TRBV24-1 and TRBJ2-1, with TRBD2 as a possible D gene (5 bases). Trimming took 1 base from V and 10 from J, leaving 7 bases between them. Per the germline V gene, CDR1 is KGHDR and CDR2 is SFDVKD. This CDR3 has 12 residues. CDR3 DNA sequence: TGTGCCACCAGTGATTTAGGCGGGGAGCAGTTCTTC. This gives the protein CATSDLGGEQFF.